This paragraph reports one T cell receptor beta chain. The data stem from a study of monozygotic twins with inflammatory bowel disease. From its re-call of the 5' RACE reads, TCRdb lists each CDR3 protein once, without DNA. This sample contains nearly 450,000 distinct CDR3 sequences. Per the germline V gene, CDR1 is SGHRS and CDR2 is YFSETQ. This CDR3 contains 16 residues. The sequencing input was blood. The sequence derives from a human donor with ulcerative colitis or Crohn's disease, or a healthy co-twin of an affected twin (not recorded which). The chain has TRBV5-1 and TRBJ2-3; the TCRdb call, TRBD1, lacks DNA for checking. CDR3 protein: CASSLGPGRITDTQYF.